The rows below give T cell receptor beta chains drawn from one sample of a study of regulatory T cells in long-lasting Graves disease. MiXCR, run by TCRdb on the multiplex PCR reads, gives a single entry per CDR3 protein. The table shows around 470,000 distinct CDR3 sequences, with 14% occurring only once. These same data were also listed under a study on T cells in Graves' hyperthyroidism and ophthalmopathy.

Sequences were derived from peripheral blood mononuclear cells (PBMCs), sampled at new diagnosis, from a patient treated with antithyroid drugs. The receptors were gathered from a woman aged 50 to 65 with Graves disease. Each CDR3 is given with its conserved first and last residue. The order of the fields is D gene, V gene, clone size, J gene, CDR3 protein, CDR3 DNA. D genes are given only for firm matches. Expanded clones are given a class, and other clones once, few, many or no size at all.

>.|TRBV11-2|many|TRBJ2-1
CASSLESVGEQFF
TGTGCCAGCAGCTTGGAATCGGTCGGTGAGCAGTTCTTC
>.|TRBV28|many|TRBJ1-5
CASSLSGSLGYSNQPQHF
TGTGCCAGCAGTTTATCAGGGTCTCTCGGATATAGCAATCAGCCCCAGCATTTT
>TRBD2|TRBV20-1|.|TRBJ2-7
CSTTGTSGSEEQYF
TGCAGTACGACCGGGACTAGCGGGAGTGAAGAGCAGTACTTC
>.|TRBV20-1|few|TRBJ2-1
CSARAPWDNERFF
TGCAGTGCTAGAGCTCCCTGGGACAATGAGCGGTTCTTC
>.|TRBV18|many|TRBJ2-1
CASSPPGMEGQFF
TGTGCCAGCTCACCACCTGGGATGGAGGGGCAGTTCTTC
>TRBD2|TRBV5-1|.|TRBJ2-3
CASSLRASGRFTDTQYF
TGCGCCAGCAGCTTGCGGGCTAGCGGGAGGTTTACAGATACGCAGTATTTT
>TRBD2|TRBV28|many|TRBJ2-1
CAIEAGGPVNEQFF
TGTGCCATAGAAGCGGGAGGGCCGGTCAATGAGCAGTTCTTC
>TRBD1|TRBV6-2/TRBV6-3|.|TRBJ2-1
CASSYSTGQGYNEQFF
TGTGCCAGCAGTTACTCGACGGGACAGGGGTACAATGAGCAGTTCTTC
>.|TRBV5-1|many|TRBJ2-1
CASSPGGGGSSYNEQFF
TGCGCCAGCAGCCCAGGGGGAGGCGGTAGCTCCTACAATGAGCAGTTCTTC
>.|TRBV5-1|.|TRBJ2-3
CASSPGSSVTDTQYF
TGCGCCAGCAGCCCCGGCTCTAGCGTGACAGATACGCAGTATTTT
>.|TRBV3-1|.|TRBJ2-6
CASSPSPPISSGANVLTF
TGTGCCAGCAGCCCAAGCCCCCCGATATCCTCTGGGGCCAACGTCCTGACTTTC
>.|TRBV2|.|TRBJ2-5
CASTSNRGLSSKTQYF
TGTGCCAGCACCTCTAACAGGGGACTATCCTCGAAGACCCAGTACTTC
>.|TRBV27|many|TRBJ1-2
CASNFYGASDYGYTF
TGTGCCAGCAACTTTTACGGGGCTAGTGACTATGGCTACACCTTC
>.|TRBV14|.|TRBJ2-5
CASSQDKWGAETQYF
TGTGCCAGCAGCCAAGATAAATGGGGGGCCGAGACCCAGTACTTC
>TRBD2|TRBV7-6|few|TRBJ2-1
CASSGTPGTSGYNEQFF
TGTGCCAGCAGCGGTACACCCGGGACTAGCGGTTACAATGAGCAGTTCTTC
>.|TRBV2|many|TRBJ2-1
CASTGLPQVQSEQFF
TGTGCCAGCACAGGACTCCCACAGGTACAATCGGAGCAGTTCTTC
>.|TRBV7-7|.|TRBJ1-3
CASSPLDSGNTIYF
TGTGCTAGCAGCCCCCTGGACTCTGGAAACACCATATATTTT
>.|TRBV29-1|many|TRBJ1-1
CSPGDGTYEAFF
TGCAGCCCGGGAGATGGGACATATGAAGCTTTCTTT
>.|TRBV7-6|many|TRBJ2-3
CASSQYLSSTDTQYF
TGTGCCAGCAGCCAGTACCTTTCTAGCACAGATACGCAGTATTTT
>TRBD1|TRBV27|many|TRBJ2-7
CASRATGGRYEQYF
TGTGCCAGCAGAGCGACAGGGGGTAGATACGAGCAGTACTTC
>.|TRBV7-8|many|TRBJ2-3
CATRTRGTDTQYF
TGTGCCACACGGACTAGGGGGACGGATACGCAGTATTTT
>.|TRBV2|many|TRBJ2-1
CASSSKKSGNDEQFF
TGTGCCAGCAGTTCCAAAAAATCGGGAAACGATGAGCAGTTCTTC
>TRBD1|TRBV7-9|.|TRBJ2-3
CASSERGRADTQYF
TGTGCCAGCAGCGAAAGGGGGCGCGCAGATACGCAGTATTTT
>.|TRBV20-1|many|TRBJ2-7
CSARDGAFLEQYF
TGCAGTGCTAGAGATGGCGCCTTCTTGGAGCAGTACTTC
>TRBD2|TRBV18|.|TRBJ2-2
CASSPPTGTSGTGELFF
TGTGCCAGCTCACCACCGACCGGGACTAGCGGAACCGGGGAGCTGTTTTTT
>TRBD1|TRBV2|few|TRBJ1-4
CASSEFWAGGEKLFF
TGTGCCAGCAGTGAATTTTGGGCAGGGGGTGAAAAACTGTTTTTT
>TRBD1|TRBV24-1|once|TRBJ1-1
CATSAGGTEAFF
TGTGCCACCAGTGCAGGGGGCACTGAAGCTTTCTTT
>TRBD2|TRBV2|few|TRBJ2-7
CASIAGVEEQYF
TGTGCCAGCATAGCGGGAGTGGAAGAGCAGTACTTC
>TRBD1|TRBV5-6|.|TRBJ2-1
CASSSVVGDREFNEQFF
TGTGCCAGCAGCTCAGTCGTTGGGGACAGGGAGTTCAATGAGCAGTTCTTC
>.|TRBV6-9|many|TRBJ1-4
CASSYWRGTTEKLFF
TGTGCCAGCAGTTATTGGAGGGGCACGACTGAAAAACTGTTTTTT
>.|TRBV12-3/TRBV12-4|many|TRBJ1-1
CASTRGQTLEAFF
TGTGCCAGCACCCGCGGACAGACTCTTGAAGCTTTCTTT
>.|TRBV3-1|few|TRBJ1-2
CASSQDQGGYGYTF
TGTGCCAGCAGCCAGGATCAGGGAGGCTATGGCTACACCTTC
>.|TRBV7-9|many|TRBJ1-1
CASSLAGTEAFF
TGTGCCAGCAGCTTAGCAGGCACTGAAGCTTTCTTT
>TRBD2|TRBV29-1|few|TRBJ2-2
CSVEGLAGENTGELFF
TGCAGCGTTGAAGGTCTAGCGGGAGAGAACACCGGGGAGCTGTTTTTT
>.|TRBV6-1|.|TRBJ1-2
CASSTMENYGYTF
TGTGCCAGCAGCACGATGGAGAACTATGGCTACACCTTC
>TRBD2|TRBV6-1|many|TRBJ2-1
CASSLTSGRPFKYYNEQFF
TGTGCCAGCAGCTTGACTAGCGGGAGACCGTTCAAGTACTACAATGAGCAGTTCTTC
>TRBD1|TRBV29-1|few|TRBJ1-5
CSVQGGGNQPQHF
TGCAGCGTTCAGGGGGGTGGCAATCAGCCCCAGCATTTT
>.|TRBV5-1|few|TRBJ2-4
CASSGAVGSGEDTQYF
TGCGCCAGCAGCGGGGCAGTGGGGTCTGGGGAAGATACGCAGTACTTT
>TRBD2|TRBV5-1|once|TRBJ2-5
CASSSTGLAETQYF
TGCGCCAGCAGCTCAACGGGACTAGCGGAGACCCAGTACTTC
>TRBD2|TRBV19|many|TRBJ2-2
CASKEAGGPNTGELFF
TGTGCCAGTAAGGAGGCGGGAGGGCCTAACACCGGGGAGCTGTTTTTT
>TRBD2|TRBV7-9|many|TRBJ2-5
CASLGEGRETQYF
TGTGCCTCTCTGGGGGAGGGCCGCGAGACCCAGTACTTC
>.|TRBV6-2/TRBV6-3|.|TRBJ1-4
CASSYTGFHEKLFF
TGTGCCAGCAGTTATACCGGGTTTCATGAAAAACTGTTTTTT
>TRBD2|TRBV28|many|TRBJ2-7
CASKLAGGYEQYF
TGTGCCAGCAAACTAGCGGGAGGTTACGAGCAGTACTTC
>TRBD1|TRBV4-1|.|TRBJ1-6
CASSQDQGAGRSPLHF
TGCGCCAGCAGCCAAGATCAGGGGGCAGGGAGGTCACCCCTCCACTTT
>.|TRBV18|.|TRBJ2-2
CASSQSETGANTGELFF
TGTGCCAGCTCACAGAGCGAGACAGGCGCGAACACCGGGGAGCTGTTTTTT